This T cell receptor beta chain was captured by sequencing in a study of blood T cells in healthy people across ages. As for the study in general: Capture by template switching was about one barcoded beta molecule per two T cells.

This clonotype was seen more than once but under ten times. The antigen is undetermined. Combining a sample-barcoded 5' primer with a J-beta primer mix, a second PCR ran for roughly 6 to 12 cycles. TCRdb re-called the 5' RACE reads with MiXCR, one entry per CDR3 protein. In the table there are fewer than 950,000 distinct CDR3 sequences, 53% of which are singletons. Study results and caveats: A roughly linear fall in TCR beta diversity per million T cells was seen with increasing age.

The germline V and J ends were trimmed by 3 bases and 0 bases, with 5 bases remaining between them. Germline CDR1 reads SGHRS; CDR2 reads YFSETQ. The CDR3 runs 13 residues. Sequencing was done on a sample of blood. The chain joins TRBV5-1 to TRBJ2-3, with D uncertain. The TCR was taken from an elderly man in good health. CDR3 in DNA: TGCGCCAGCAGCTCGCCTAGCACAGATACGCAGTATTTT. Amino acids: CASSSPSTDTQYF.